Listed below are T cell receptor beta chains from one sample, sequenced in a study of yellow fever vaccine responses in identical twins. TCRdb itself ran the RT-PCR reads through MiXCR, one entry per CDR3 protein. The data show tens of thousands of distinct CDR3 sequences, 60% to 80% seen once. The sequencing here drew on T cells from blood (PBMCs), unsorted or a sorted subset (not recorded which), taken before or after yellow fever vaccination (not recorded which). The receptors were sampled from a woman younger than 30 who received the yellow fever vaccine. Each CDR3 is given with its conserved first and last residue. The size of a clone is reported for some rows only, either as once, few or many, or as a class for expanded clones.

TRBV4-1	TRBJ1-1	-	CASSQATALEAFF
TRBV2	TRBJ1-1	medium-sized	CASSEAGRSTEAFF
TRBV12-3/TRBV12-4	TRBJ2-1	-	CASSSRELAGARQFF
TRBV2	TRBJ2-7	-	CASGSLVAGGPYEQYF
TRBV12-3/TRBV12-4	TRBJ1-2	few	CASRLLQGNYGYTF
TRBV11-1	TRBJ2-7	-	CASSLLAGLYEQYF
TRBV19	TRBJ2-5	-	CASSTQPGGAETQYF
TRBV19	TRBJ2-1	-	CVSTVFGTGGEQFF
TRBV15	TRBJ2-3	-	CATSRDDYTDTQYF
TRBV29-1	TRBJ1-2	-	CSVPNIYGYTF
TRBV18	TRBJ2-5	few	CASSPPGETQYF
TRBV21-1	TRBJ2-3	-	CASSKRSLNLTSGRETDTQYF
TRBV12-3/TRBV12-4	TRBJ1-6	-	CASSFQGTANLPLHF
TRBV12-5	TRBJ2-1	-	CASGITGLLYNEQFF